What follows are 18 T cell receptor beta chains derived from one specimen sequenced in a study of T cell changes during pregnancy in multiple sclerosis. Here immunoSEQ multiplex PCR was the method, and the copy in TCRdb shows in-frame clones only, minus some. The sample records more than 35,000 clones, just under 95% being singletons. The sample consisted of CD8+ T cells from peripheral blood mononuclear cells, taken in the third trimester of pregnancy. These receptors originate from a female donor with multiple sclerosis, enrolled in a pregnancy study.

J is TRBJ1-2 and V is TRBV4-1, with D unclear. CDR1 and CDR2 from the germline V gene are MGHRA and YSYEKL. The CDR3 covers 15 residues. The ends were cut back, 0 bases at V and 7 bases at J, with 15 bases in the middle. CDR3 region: CASSQEQEDSSGYTF. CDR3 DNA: TGCGCCAGCAGCCAAGAGCAGGAGGACTCTTCTGGCTACACCTTC.

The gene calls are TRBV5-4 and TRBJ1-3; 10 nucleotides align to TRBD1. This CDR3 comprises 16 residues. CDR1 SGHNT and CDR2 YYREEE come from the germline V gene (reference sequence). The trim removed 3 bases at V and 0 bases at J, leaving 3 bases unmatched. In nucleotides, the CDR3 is TGTGCCAGCAGCTGGGACAGGGGATACTCTGGAAACACCATATATTTT. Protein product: CASSWDRGYSGNTIYF.

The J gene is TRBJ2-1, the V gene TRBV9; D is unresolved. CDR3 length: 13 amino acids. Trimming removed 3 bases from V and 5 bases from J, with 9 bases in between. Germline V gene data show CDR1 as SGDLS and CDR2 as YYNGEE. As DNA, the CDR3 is TGTGCCAGCAGCGCCCCCCCAAACAATGAGCAGTTCTTC. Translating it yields CASSAPPNNEQFF.

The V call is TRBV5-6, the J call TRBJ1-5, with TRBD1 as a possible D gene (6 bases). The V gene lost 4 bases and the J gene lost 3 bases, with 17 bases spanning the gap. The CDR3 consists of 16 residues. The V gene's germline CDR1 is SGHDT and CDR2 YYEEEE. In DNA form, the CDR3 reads TGTGCCAGCAGCCACTCTGGGGGCCCTCACAATCAGCCCCAGCATTTT. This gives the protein CASSHSGGPHNQPQHF.

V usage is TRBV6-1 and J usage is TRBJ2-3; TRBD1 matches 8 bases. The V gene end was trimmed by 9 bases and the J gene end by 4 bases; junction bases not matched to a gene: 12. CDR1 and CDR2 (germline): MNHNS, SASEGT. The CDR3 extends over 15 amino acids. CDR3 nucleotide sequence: TGTGCCAGTCAGGGGGCAGGGGGCCTTTCAGATACGCAGTATTTT. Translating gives CASQGAGGLSDTQYF.

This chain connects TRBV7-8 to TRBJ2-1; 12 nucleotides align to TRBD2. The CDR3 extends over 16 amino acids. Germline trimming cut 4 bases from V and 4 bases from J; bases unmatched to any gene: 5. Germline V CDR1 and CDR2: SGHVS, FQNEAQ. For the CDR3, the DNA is TGTGCCAGCAGCTCGGGACTAGCGGGTCCTTACAATGAGCAGTTCTTC. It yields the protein CASSSGLAGPYNEQFF.

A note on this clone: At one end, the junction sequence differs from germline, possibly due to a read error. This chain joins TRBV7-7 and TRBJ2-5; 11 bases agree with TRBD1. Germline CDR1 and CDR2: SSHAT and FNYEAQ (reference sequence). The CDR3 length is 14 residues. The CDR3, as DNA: TGTGCTAGCAGCTGGACAGGGGGCGATGAGACCCAGTACTTC. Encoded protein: CASSWTGGDETQYF.

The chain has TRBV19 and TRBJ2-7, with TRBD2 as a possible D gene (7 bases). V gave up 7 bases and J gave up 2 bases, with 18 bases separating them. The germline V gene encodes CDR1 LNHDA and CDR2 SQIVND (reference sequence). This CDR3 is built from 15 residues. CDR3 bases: TGTGCCAGTACCCCCCGGGGGGCGCCGGCCTACGAGCAGTACTTC. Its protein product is CASTPRGAPAYEQYF.

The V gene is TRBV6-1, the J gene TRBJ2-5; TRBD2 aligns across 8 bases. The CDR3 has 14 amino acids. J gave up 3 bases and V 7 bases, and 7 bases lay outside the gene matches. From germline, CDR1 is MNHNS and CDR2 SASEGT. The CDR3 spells CASNIAGTEETQYF. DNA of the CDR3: TGTGCCAGCAACATAGCGGGGACCGAAGAGACCCAGTACTTC.

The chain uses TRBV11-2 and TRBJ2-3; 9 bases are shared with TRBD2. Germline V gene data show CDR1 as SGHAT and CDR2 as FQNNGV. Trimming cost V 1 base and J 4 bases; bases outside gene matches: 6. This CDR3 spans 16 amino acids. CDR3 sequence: CASSLGLRGGADTQYF. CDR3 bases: TGTGCCAGCAGCTTAGGTCTGCGGGGGGGCGCAGATACGCAGTATTTT.

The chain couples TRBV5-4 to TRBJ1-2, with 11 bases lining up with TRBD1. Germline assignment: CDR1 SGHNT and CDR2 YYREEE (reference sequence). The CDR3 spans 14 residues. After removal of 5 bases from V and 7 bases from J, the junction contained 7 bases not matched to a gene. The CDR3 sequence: CASSGTGGQSGYTF. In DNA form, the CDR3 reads TGTGCCAGCAGTGGGACAGGGGGTCAGAGTGGCTACACCTTC.

In DNA, the CDR3 is TGTGCCAGCAGGACAGGGGGAAACACTGAAGCTTTCTTT. Translated, it gives CASRTGGNTEAFF. The genes are TRBV21-1 and TRBJ1-1; the tabulated D call, TRBD1, remains unverified against the DNA. TRBV21-1 is classified as a pseudogene. The length of the CDR3 is 13 residues.

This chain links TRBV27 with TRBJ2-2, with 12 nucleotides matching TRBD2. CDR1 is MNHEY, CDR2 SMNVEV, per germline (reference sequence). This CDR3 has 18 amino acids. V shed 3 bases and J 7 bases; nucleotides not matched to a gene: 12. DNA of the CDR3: TGTGCCAGCAGTTTCAACCCGGGCCTAGCGGGGGGGGGCGGGGAGCTGTTTTTT. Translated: CASSFNPGLAGGGGELFF.

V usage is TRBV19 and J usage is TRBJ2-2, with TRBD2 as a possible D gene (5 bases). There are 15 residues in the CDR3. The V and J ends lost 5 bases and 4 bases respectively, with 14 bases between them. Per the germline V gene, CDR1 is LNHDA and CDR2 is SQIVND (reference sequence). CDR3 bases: TGTGCCAGTAGTTCTTGGGAAGGAGGCACCGGGGAGCTGTTTTTT. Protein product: CASSSWEGGTGELFF.

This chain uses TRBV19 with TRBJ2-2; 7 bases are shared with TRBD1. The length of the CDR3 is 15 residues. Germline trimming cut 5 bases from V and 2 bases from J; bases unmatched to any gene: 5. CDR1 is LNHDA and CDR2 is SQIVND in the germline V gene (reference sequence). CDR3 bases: TGTGCCAGTAGTCAACAGGGGTATAACACCGGGGAGCTGTTTTTT. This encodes CASSQQGYNTGELFF.

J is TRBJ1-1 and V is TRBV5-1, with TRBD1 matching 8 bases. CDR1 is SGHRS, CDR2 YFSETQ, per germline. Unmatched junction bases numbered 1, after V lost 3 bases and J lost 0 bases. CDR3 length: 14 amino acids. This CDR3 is CASSWGQVNTEAFF. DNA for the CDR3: TGCGCCAGCAGCTGGGGACAGGTGAACACTGAAGCTTTCTTT.

The CDR3 DNA sequence: TGTGCCAGCAGCCCTTCCGGGACAGGGATATTCACCGGGGAGCTGTTTTTT. It specifies CASSPSGTGIFTGELFF. The rearrangement uses TRBV9 and TRBJ2-2; 9 nucleotides align to TRBD1. The J segment lost 4 bases and the V segment lost 4 bases, leaving 11 bases of the junction unmatched. CDR3 length equals 17 residues. Germline V gene sequence: CDR1 SGDLS, CDR2 YYNGEE.

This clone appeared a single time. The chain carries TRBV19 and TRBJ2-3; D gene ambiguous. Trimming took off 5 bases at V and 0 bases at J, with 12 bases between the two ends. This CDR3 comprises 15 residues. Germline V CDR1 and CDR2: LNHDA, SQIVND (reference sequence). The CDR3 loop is CASSPQVPSTDTQYF. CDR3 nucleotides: TGTGCCAGTAGTCCGCAGGTTCCTAGCACAGATACGCAGTATTTT.